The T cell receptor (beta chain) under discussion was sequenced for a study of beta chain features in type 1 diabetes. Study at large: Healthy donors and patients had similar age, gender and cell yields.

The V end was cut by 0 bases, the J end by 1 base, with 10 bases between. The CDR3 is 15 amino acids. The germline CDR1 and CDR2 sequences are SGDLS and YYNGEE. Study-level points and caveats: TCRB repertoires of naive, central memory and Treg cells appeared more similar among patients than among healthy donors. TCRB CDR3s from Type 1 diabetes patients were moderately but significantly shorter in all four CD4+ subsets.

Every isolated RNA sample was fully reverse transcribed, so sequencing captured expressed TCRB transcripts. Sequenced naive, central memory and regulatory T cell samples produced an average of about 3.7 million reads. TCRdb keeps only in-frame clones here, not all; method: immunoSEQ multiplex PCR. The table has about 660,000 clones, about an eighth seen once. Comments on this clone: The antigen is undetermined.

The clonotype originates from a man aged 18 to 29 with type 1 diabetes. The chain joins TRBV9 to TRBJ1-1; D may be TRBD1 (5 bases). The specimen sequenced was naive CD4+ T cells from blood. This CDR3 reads CASSVGGQANTEAFF. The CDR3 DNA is TGTGCCAGCAGCGTAGGTGGACAAGCGAACACTGAAGCTTTCTTT.